What follows describes a single T cell receptor (beta chain). Sequence at one end of the junction differs from germline and may be a read error. Distinct nucleotide sequences in the sample also encode this CDR3. Each of the donors was a healthy bone marrow donor. CDR1 SGHVS and CDR2 FNYEAQ come from the germline V gene. CDR3 length: 17 residues. With 60 Vbeta and 13 Jbeta primers, the PCR was carried out. Generated by immunoSEQ multiplex PCR, the TCRdb table keeps only in-frame clones and is missing some. Of 140,000 to 150,000 clones listed, 60% to 80% are singletons. This entry belongs to a study of cytomegalovirus exposure and HLA in healthy donors.

The source is a woman between 25 and 40 years old in good health and CMV-seronegative. V and J are TRBV7-6 and TRBJ1-1; D may be TRBD1 (6 bases). Sequencing input: PBMCs. The CDR3 bases are TGTGCTAGCAGCTTGTCCCGAGGGGGGGACGGCAACACTGAAGCTTTCTTT. This gives the protein CASSLSRGGDGNTEAFF.